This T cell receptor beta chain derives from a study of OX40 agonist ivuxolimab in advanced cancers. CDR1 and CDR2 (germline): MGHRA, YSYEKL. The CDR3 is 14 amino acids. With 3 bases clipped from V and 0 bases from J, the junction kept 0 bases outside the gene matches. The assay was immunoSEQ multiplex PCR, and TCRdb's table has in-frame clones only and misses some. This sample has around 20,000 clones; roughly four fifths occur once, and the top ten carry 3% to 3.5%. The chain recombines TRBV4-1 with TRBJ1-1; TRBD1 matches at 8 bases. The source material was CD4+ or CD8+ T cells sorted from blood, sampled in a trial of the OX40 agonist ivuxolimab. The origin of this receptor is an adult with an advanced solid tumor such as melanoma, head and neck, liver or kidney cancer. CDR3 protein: CASSQDRVNTEAFF. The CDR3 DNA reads TGCGCCAGCAGCCAGGACAGGGTGAACACTGAAGCTTTCTTT.